This T cell receptor beta chain was identified during a study of blood T cell repertoires in COVID-19. Repertoires were generated with immunoSEQ multiplex PCR, while TCRdb's copy carries only in-frame clones and drops some. The sample has about 140,000 clones; around 87% are singletons. Trimming stripped 6 bases from V and 10 bases from J, with 10 bases between. This CDR3 region has 11 residues. Germline CDR1 ENHRY, CDR2 SYGVKD. This chain joins TRBV10-3 and TRBJ2-1; D possibly corresponds to TRBD2 (5 bases). Sequenced: peripheral blood. The TCR originated in a man aged 45 to 65 who had recovered from COVID-19. The CDR3: CAIRDSLEQFF. The CDR3 DNA reads as TGTGCCATCAGGGACTCTTTGGAGCAGTTCTTC.